The clone carrying this TCR beta chain was seen a handful of times. Its cognate antigen is unknown. These data come from a study of regulatory T cells in long-lasting Graves disease. Overall study: The antithyroid drugs taken by newly diagnosed Graves' patients had been used for under 3 months.

Sample time point: newly diagnosed GD, antithyroid drugs for less than 3 months. From RNA extracted from PBMCs, the TCR library was made. The study, taken as a whole, reports: Persistent patients shared more public clonotypes (about 2,700) than newly diagnosed patients (about 940).

CDR3-region Arm-PCR and iRepertoire HTBI primers produced the TCR beta libraries. TCRdb analysed the multiplex PCR reads with MiXCR anew, one entry per CDR3 protein. The table shows about 220,000 distinct CDR3 sequences, with around 19% occurring only once. Germline CDR1 is MNHEY and CDR2 is SVGAGI. The trim removed 0 bases at V and 6 bases at J, leaving 6 bases unmatched. This CDR3 is 15 amino acids long. These sequences were also reported in another study, on T cells in Graves' hyperthyroidism and ophthalmopathy. That publication notes: Hyperthyroidism was newly diagnosed in patients aged 18 to 65 (duration under 2 months). The model forecast ophthalmopathy, anticipating it by a median around 6.9 months before onset.

The sequencing used peripheral blood mononuclear cells (PBMCs), collected at new diagnosis, from a patient treated with antithyroid drugs. The source of this sequence is a woman in her 30s with Graves disease. The chain recombines TRBV6-5 with TRBJ2-7; 9 bases agree with TRBD1. CDR3 sequence reads: CASSYSGTGRGEQYF. CDR3 DNA: TGTGCCAGCAGTTACTCCGGGACAGGGCGAGGCGAGCAGTACTTC.